This TCR beta chain was sequenced for a study of T-cell memory formation after mild COVID-19. UMIs and sample barcodes were carried by the TCR alpha and TCR beta cDNA libraries that 5'RACE produced using constant-segment primers. TCRdb called the 5' RACE reads again in MiXCR, with one record for every CDR3 protein. The data hold fewer than 300,000 distinct CDR3 sequences, with under 20% observed a single time. Germline-derived CDR1 and CDR2 are MNHEY and SVGEGT. CDR3 length equals 13 residues. V gave up 6 bases and J gave up 3 bases; unmatched junction bases: 1. In the case of this clonotype: As yet, its antigen is unknown.

Regarding the study as a whole: Contracting CD4+ clones lay largely in CM and EM, with CD8+ ones residing in EMRA.

The TCR was taken from a man aged 18 to 30 who had mild COVID-19 (a few samples of this study predate the infection). Cell type and time point are not known. Sequenced input: PBMCs or a T cell subset sorted from them (not recorded which). The V and J genes are TRBV6-2 or TRBV6-3 and TRBJ2-7; 11 nucleotides agree with TRBD2. CDR3 region: CASRTSGGYEQYV. The CDR3 DNA follows: TGTGCCAGCAGAACTAGCGGGGGCTACGAGCAGTACGTC.